This T cell receptor beta chain appears in the sequencing data of a study of control samples from healthy donors and cancer patients. This clone was counted once. CDR3 size: 14 residues. V dropped 3 bases and J dropped 7 bases, with 13 bases sitting between them. Per germline, CDR1 SGHNT and CDR2 YENEEA. Sequencing was performed with immunoSEQ multiplex PCR; in TCRdb, only in-frame clones are kept and a portion is missing. The table lists about 120,000 clones, around 90% of them singletons. This receptor was taken from a woman in her seventies in good health. This rearrangement joins TRBV11-3 to TRBJ2-1, with D perhaps TRBD1 (5 bases). Input material: blood. CDR3 sequence (DNA): TGTGCCAGCAGCTTTAGCAGGGCCTCAAATGAGCAGTTCTTC. This encodes CASSFSRASNEQFF.